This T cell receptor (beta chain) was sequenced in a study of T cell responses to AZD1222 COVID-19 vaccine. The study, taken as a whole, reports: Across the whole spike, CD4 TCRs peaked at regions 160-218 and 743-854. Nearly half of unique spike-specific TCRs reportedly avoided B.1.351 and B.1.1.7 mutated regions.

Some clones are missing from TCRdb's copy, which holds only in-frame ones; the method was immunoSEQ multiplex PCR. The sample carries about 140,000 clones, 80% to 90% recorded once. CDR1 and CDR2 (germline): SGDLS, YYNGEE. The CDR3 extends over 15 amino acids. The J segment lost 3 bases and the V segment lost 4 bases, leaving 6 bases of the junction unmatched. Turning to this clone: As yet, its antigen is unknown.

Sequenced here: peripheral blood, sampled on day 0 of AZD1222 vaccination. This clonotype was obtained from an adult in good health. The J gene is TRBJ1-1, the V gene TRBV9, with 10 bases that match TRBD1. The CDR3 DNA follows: TGTGCCAGCAGCTCTCGGACAGGGGGGTACACTGAAGCTTTCTTT. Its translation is CASSSRTGGYTEAFF.